This T cell receptor (beta chain) was captured by sequencing in a study of shared clonotypes between healthy human individuals. Study-level information: The plates for each donor numbered three CD4 naive, three CD4 memory, two CD8 naive and one CD8 memory. Study-wide results and caveats: Non-shared clonotypes displayed generation probabilities falling below those of clonotypes present in all four donors.

Sequenced by immunoSEQ multiplex PCR; TCRdb stores in-frame clones only, minus some. The sample shows over a million clones, around 76% of them seen only once. This clone appeared a single time. Its specificity is unknown. The sample contains more than one DNA sequence encoding this CDR3. V lost 6 bases, J lost 4 bases, and 0 bases stayed unmatched. The CDR3 has 12 residues. CDR1 is SQVTM, CDR2 ANQGSEA, per germline. The source is a man aged 18 to 30 in good health. Sequenced input: memory CD4+ T cells sorted from blood. As for subset: CD45RA-negative fraction. V usage is TRBV29-1 and J usage is TRBJ2-2; 9 nucleotides match TRBD1. The CDR3 nucleotides are TGCAGCGTGGGACAGGGCACCGGGGAGCTGTTTTTT. Translating gives CSVGQGTGELFF.